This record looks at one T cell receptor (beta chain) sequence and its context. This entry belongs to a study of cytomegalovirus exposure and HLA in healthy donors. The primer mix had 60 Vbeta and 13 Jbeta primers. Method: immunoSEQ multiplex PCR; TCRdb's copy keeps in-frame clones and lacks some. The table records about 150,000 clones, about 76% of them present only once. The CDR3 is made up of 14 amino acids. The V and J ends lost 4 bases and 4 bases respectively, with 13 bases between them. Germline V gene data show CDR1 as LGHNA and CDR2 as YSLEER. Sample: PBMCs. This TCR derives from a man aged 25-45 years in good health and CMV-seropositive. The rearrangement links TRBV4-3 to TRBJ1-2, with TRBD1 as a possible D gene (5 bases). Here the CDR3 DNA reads TGCGCCAGCAGCCGAGGGGCGGGGGGCTATGGCTACACCTTC. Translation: CASSRGAGGYGYTF.